This T cell receptor beta chain came from a study of identical twins. This clonotype came up a few times. TCRdb reprocessed the 5' RACE reads with MiXCR, giving one entry per CDR3 protein. The table records approximately 210,000 distinct CDR3 sequences, 6.5% of them present only once. The CDR3 has 14 amino acids. Trimming removed 6 bases from V and 8 bases from J, with 14 bases in between. The germline CDR1 and CDR2 sequences are ENHRY and SYGVKD. The same specimen was also included in a second study, on T cells expressing NK-cell markers.

The chain combines TRBV10-3 with TRBJ1-6; possibly TRBD1 for D (5 bases). Sequencing was done on a sample of CD8+ T cells sorted from blood. The sequence was obtained from a young woman in good health. CDR3 residues: CAISPPGADSPLHF. The CDR3 DNA reads as TGTGCCATCAGCCCCCCCGGGGCAGATTCACCCCTCCACTTT.